One and the same sample provided the 4 T cell receptor beta chains below, sequenced in a study of cytomegalovirus exposure and HLA in healthy donors. The primer mix had 60 Vbeta and 13 Jbeta primers. Assay: immunoSEQ multiplex PCR; the TCRdb copy retains only in-frame clones and omits some. The sample data list around 75,000 clones. The sequenced sample consisted of PBMCs. Receptors were obtained from a boy between 5 and 17 years old in good health and CMV-seronegative.

This chain connects TRBV19 to TRBJ2-7; 8 bases map to TRBD1. V lost 4 bases, J lost 6 bases, and 14 bases stayed unmatched. Germline V lookup: CDR1 LNHDA, CDR2 SQIVND (reference sequence). The CDR3 is 16 amino acids. The CDR3 sequence: CASSSKLGQGTREQYF. The CDR3 DNA sequence: TGTGCCAGTAGTAGCAAGTTAGGACAGGGTACGCGCGAGCAGTACTTC. The full variable domain, completed using reference TRBV19 and TRBJ2-7, is DGGITQSPKYLFRKEGQNVTLSCEQNLNHDAMYWYRQDPGQGLRLIYYSQIVNDFQKGDIAEGYSVSREKKESFPLTVTSAQKNPTAFYLCASSSKLGQGTREQYFGPGTRLTVT.

The chain employs TRBV18 and TRBJ1-5; D is unresolved. With 1 base removed from V and 1 base from J, the gap between germline ends came to 5 bases. The CDR3 is 14 amino acids. From germline, CDR1 is KGHSH and CDR2 LQKENI. The CDR3 region is CASSPQSSNQPQHF. The CDR3 region has the DNA TGTGCCAGCTCACCACAGAGCAGCAATCAGCCCCAGCATTTT.

The chain has TRBV27 and TRBJ2-7; 14 nucleotides line up with TRBD2. Unmatched junction bases numbered 3, after V lost 6 bases and J lost 2 bases. There are 15 residues in the CDR3. The germline V gene encodes CDR1 MNHEY and CDR2 SMNVEV (reference sequence). The CDR3 nucleotides read TGTGCCAGCAGCCAGGGACTAGCGGGAGCCTACGAGCAGTACTTC. Translating gives CASSQGLAGAYEQYF.

The rearrangement uses TRBV2 and TRBJ2-3, with 12 bases matching TRBD2. Losses at the gene ends were 6 bases for V and 6 bases for J; bases not matched to a gene: 13. Germline V gene sequence: CDR1 SNHLY, CDR2 FYNNEI. This CDR3 contains 17 residues. The CDR3 protein is CASRLLAGGLHGDTQYF. DNA for the CDR3: TGTGCCAGCAGGTTACTAGCGGGAGGACTTCATGGCGATACGCAGTATTTT.